This T cell receptor (beta chain) was recorded in a study of shared clonotypes between healthy human individuals. Study in general: A donor's plate count was three for CD4 naive and three for CD4 memory; CD8 naive had two and CD8 memory one. Study conclusions and caveats: Collection of samples was limited to blood; tissue repertoires likely differ. Generation probability values for non-shared clonotypes were lower than those for clonotypes shared by all four donors.

The CDR3 is 14 residues long. From germline, CDR1 is MRHNA and CDR2 SNTAGT. Trimming cost V 4 bases and J 6 bases; bases outside gene matches: 6. A word on this clone: Its cognate antigen is unknown.

Genomic DNA from each subset was divided evenly over several immunoSEQ plates. The protocol was immunoSEQ multiplex PCR, while the TCRdb copy is restricted to in-frame clones and leaves out a portion. The table records 2 million or so clones, around 95% of them present only once. The clonotype was recovered from a man aged 18-30 years in good health. The chain links TRBV6-4 to TRBJ2-1, with 7 bases matching TRBD1. Material: naive CD4+ T cells sorted from blood. The subset here: CD45RA+ positively selected. This chain's CDR3 is CASSVTTGPNEQFF. CDR3 DNA sequence: TGTGCCAGCAGTGTGACGACAGGGCCCAATGAGCAGTTCTTC.